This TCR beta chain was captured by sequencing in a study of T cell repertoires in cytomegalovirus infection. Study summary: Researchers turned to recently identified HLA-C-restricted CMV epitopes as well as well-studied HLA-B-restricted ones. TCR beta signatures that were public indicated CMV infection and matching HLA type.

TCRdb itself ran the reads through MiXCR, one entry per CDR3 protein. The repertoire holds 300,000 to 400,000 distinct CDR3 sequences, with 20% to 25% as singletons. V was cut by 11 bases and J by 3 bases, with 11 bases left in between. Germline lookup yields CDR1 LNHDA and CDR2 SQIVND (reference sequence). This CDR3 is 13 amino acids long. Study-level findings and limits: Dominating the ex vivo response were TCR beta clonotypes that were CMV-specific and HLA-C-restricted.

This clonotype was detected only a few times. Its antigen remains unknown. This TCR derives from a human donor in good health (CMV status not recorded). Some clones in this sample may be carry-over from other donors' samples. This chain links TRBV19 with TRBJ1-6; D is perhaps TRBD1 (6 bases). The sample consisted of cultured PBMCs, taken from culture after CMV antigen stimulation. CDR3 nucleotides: TGTGCCGGTGGACAGAACTATAATTCACCCCTCCACTTT. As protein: CAGGQNYNSPLHF. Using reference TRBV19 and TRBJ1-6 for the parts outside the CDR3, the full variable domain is DGGITQSPKYLFRKEGQNVTLSCEQNLNHDAMYWYRQDPGQGLRLIYYSQIVNDFQKGDIAEGYSVSREKKESFPLTVTSAQKNPTAFYLCAGGQNYNSPLHFGNGTRLTVT.